The 19 T cell receptor beta chains below were found in one sample sequenced in a study of blood T cell repertoires in COVID-19. TCRdb's table, derived via immunoSEQ multiplex PCR, lists solely in-frame clones and lacks some. The profile shows 250,000 or so clones, under 90% of them singletons. The sample was peripheral blood. Receptors originate from a woman between 40 and 50 years old who had recovered from COVID-19.

The rearrangement uses TRBV7-6 and TRBJ2-5, with TRBD2 matching over 8 bases. The V segment lost 5 bases and the J segment 5 bases; nucleotides outside the gene matches: 13. The CDR3 sequence is 16 residues long. Germline lookup yields CDR1 SGHVS and CDR2 FNYEAQ. The CDR3 protein is CASSQTSASAGETQYF. The CDR3 nucleotides are TGTGCCAGCAGCCAGACTAGCGCCTCGGCGGGTGAGACCCAGTACTTC.

The rearrangement uses TRBV3-1 (or the pseudogene TRBV3-2) and TRBJ2-4; the D gene is possibly TRBD2 (6 bases). CDR3 length equals 12 residues. The germline gives CDR1 LGHDT, CDR2 YNNKEL (reference sequence). Between the trimmed V and J ends, which lost 1 base and 15 bases, there was a span of 13 bases. The CDR3 loop reads CASSQGGLGVYF. CDR3 DNA: TGTGCCAGCAGCCAAGGGGGACTGGGTGTGTACTTC.

This clone was picked up one time. V gene TRBV19 combines with J gene TRBJ1-4; D remains unclear. The CDR3 consists of 14 residues. CDR1 is LNHDA and CDR2 is SQIVND in the germline V gene (reference sequence). Trimming stripped 2 bases from V and 8 bases from J, with 12 bases between. The CDR3: CASSISGDPEKLFF. CDR3 sequence (DNA): TGTGCCAGTAGTATAAGTGGAGACCCCGAAAAACTGTTTTTT. Looking up the rest from reference TRBV19 and TRBJ1-4 gives the full variable domain: DGGITQSPKYLFRKEGQNVTLSCEQNLNHDAMYWYRQDPGQGLRLIYYSQIVNDFQKGDIAEGYSVSREKKESFPLTVTSAQKNPTAFYLCASSISGDPEKLFFGSGTQLSVL.

The chain links TRBV12-5 to TRBJ1-1, with D unresolved. This CDR3 spans 14 amino acids. CDR1 and CDR2 (germline): LGHNT, FRNRAP. Trimming took 2 bases from V and 0 from J, leaving 7 bases between them. The CDR3 DNA follows: TGTGCTAGTGGTTTGTCACAATTGAACACTGAAGCTTTCTTT. Translating gives CASGLSQLNTEAFF.

The genes are TRBV7-9 and TRBJ2-1, with 9 bases that match TRBD2. The V segment lost 6 bases and the J segment 0 bases; nucleotides outside the gene matches: 3. Germline-derived CDR1 and CDR2 are SEHNR and FQNEAQ (reference sequence). CDR3 size: 15 residues. The CDR3 DNA follows: TGTGCCAGCAGACGTAGCGGGAGCTCCTACAATGAGCAGTTCTTC. It is translated as CASRRSGSSYNEQFF.

The chain couples TRBV7-2 to TRBJ2-3; TRBD2 matches 9 bases. Germline-derived CDR1 and CDR2 are SGHTA and FQGNSA. V shed 1 base and J 0 bases; nucleotides not matched to a gene: 5. CDR3 size: 17 residues. CDR3 nucleotide sequence: TGTGCCAGCAGCTTAGGCGGGAGGGGCCACAGCACAGATACGCAGTATTTT. Encoded protein: CASSLGGRGHSTDTQYF.

The chain carries TRBV5-1 and TRBJ1-5, with 7 positions matching TRBD1. After removal of 0 bases from V and 5 bases from J, the junction contained 5 bases not matched to a gene. The CDR3 totals 15 residues. Germline V gene sequence: CDR1 SGHRS, CDR2 YFSETQ. This CDR3 reads CASSLVTGKDQPQHF. The CDR3 DNA is TGCGCCAGCAGCTTGGTGACAGGGAAGGATCAGCCCCAGCATTTT.

This chain joins TRBV28 and TRBJ2-5; D is unclear. The CDR3 is made up of 13 amino acids. CDR1 and CDR2 from the germline V gene are MDHEN and SYDVKM. The V end was cut by 5 bases, the J end by 1 base, with 8 bases between. The CDR3 DNA reads TGTGCCAGCAGTAGTGGGCCCCAAGAGACCCAGTACTTC. This translates into CASSSGPQETQYF.

A note on this clone: The sample contains more than one DNA sequence encoding this CDR3. This sequence joins TRBV27 and TRBJ1-2; 11 nucleotides agree with TRBD1. Unmatched junction bases numbered 1, after V lost 6 bases and J lost 7 bases. This CDR3 is 12 amino acids long. The germline V gene has CDR1 MNHEY and CDR2 SMNVEV (reference sequence). The CDR3 coding sequence is TGTGCCAGCAGCGGGACAGGGGGTGGCTACACCTTC. This encodes CASSGTGGGYTF.

This rearrangement joins TRBV2 to TRBJ2-1, with 10 bases aligning to TRBD2. The CDR3 runs 16 residues. V lost 1 base and J lost 6; bases outside the gene matches: 6. CDR1 is SNHLY and CDR2 is FYNNEI in the germline V gene. The CDR3 loop is CASSEGSGRASNEQFF. Written as DNA, the CDR3 is TGTGCCAGCAGTGAAGGAAGCGGGAGGGCCAGCAATGAGCAGTTCTTC.

The DNA for the CDR3 is TGTGCCAGTAGTGTCCGACAGATGGAGCAGTACTTC. This sequence encodes CASSVRQMEQYF. The rearrangement uses TRBV19 and TRBJ2-7; TRBD1 is a possible D gene (5 bases). The germline V gene has CDR1 LNHDA and CDR2 SQIVND (reference sequence). With 5 bases removed from V and 7 bases from J, the gap between germline ends came to 12 bases. The CDR3 loop spans 12 amino acids.

The genes are TRBV6-5 and TRBJ1-6; D is unclear. CDR3 length: 14 amino acids. CDR1 and CDR2 from the germline V gene are MNHEY and SVGAGI. V lost 2 bases and J lost 13, with 15 bases in between. The CDR3 bases are TGTGCCAGCAGTTACGGGCCCGACCCGATGCCCCTCCACTTT. Amino acids: CASSYGPDPMPLHF.

The rearrangement links TRBV29-1 to TRBJ2-1; TRBD2 aligns across 9 bases. CDR3 length equals 13 residues. The J segment lost 7 bases and the V segment lost 8 bases, leaving 9 bases of the junction unmatched. Germline loops: CDR1 SQVTM, CDR2 ANQGSEA. CDR3 sequence (DNA): TGCAGCTCAAGCGGCGCGGGAGGGAATGAGCAGTTCTTC. It encodes CSSSGAGGNEQFF.

V is TRBV7-9 and J is TRBJ1-2; TRBD1 matches 11 bases. Germline values: CDR1 SEHNR, CDR2 FQNEAQ (reference sequence). The CDR3 has 13 amino acids. V was clipped by 9 bases and J by 6 bases; unmatched bases: 6. The CDR3 loop reads CASGQGAPNGYTF. CDR3 nucleotides: TGTGCCAGTGGACAGGGGGCGCCTAATGGCTACACCTTC.

The chain employs TRBV19 and TRBJ1-5; no clear D gene. V gave up 3 bases and J gave up 0 bases, with 12 bases separating them. The CDR3 consists of 16 residues. Germline V lookup: CDR1 LNHDA, CDR2 SQIVND (reference sequence). The CDR3 is CASSMVAGYSNQPQHF. In nucleotides, the CDR3 is TGTGCCAGTAGTATGGTGGCAGGCTATAGCAATCAGCCCCAGCATTTT.

The chain uses TRBV7-7 and TRBJ2-7, with D possibly being TRBD2 (5 bases). Germline V gives CDR1 SSHAT, CDR2 FNYEAQ (reference sequence). Trimming shortened V by 0 bases and J by 2 bases, and 5 bases separated the two germline ends. The CDR3 runs to 13 residues. The CDR3 DNA reads TGTGCCAGCAGCTTAGCCGGGACCTACGAGCAGTACTTC. Protein product: CASSLAGTYEQYF.

The V call is TRBV11-2, the J call TRBJ1-2; 7 bases line up with TRBD1. The CDR3 extends over 14 amino acids. Per germline, CDR1 SGHAT and CDR2 FQNNGV. V shed 1 base, J shed 7 bases, and the junction held 6 bases outside the gene matches. The CDR3 DNA sequence: TGTGCCAGCAGCTTAGGACAGGGCCTAACTGGCTACACCTTC. Its protein product is CASSLGQGLTGYTF.

Here the CDR3 reads CASSEPTLTYEQYF. The CDR3 bases are TGTGCCAGCAGTGAACCTACTTTAACCTACGAGCAGTACTTC. This sequence joins TRBV6-1 and TRBJ2-7; D is ambiguous. This CDR3 is 14 amino acids long. Trimming stripped 2 bases from V and 2 bases from J, with 10 bases between. Germline V gene data show CDR1 as MNHNS and CDR2 as SASEGT.

The chain combines TRBV24-1 with TRBJ2-3, with 8 bases matching TRBD2. The trim removed 4 bases at V and 9 bases at J, leaving 14 bases unmatched. Looked up from germline, CDR1 is KGHDR and CDR2 is SFDVKD. This CDR3 contains 16 residues. CDR3 loop: CATSEGLGFFGVTQYF. In DNA form, the CDR3 reads TGTGCCACCAGTGAGGGACTAGGGTTCTTCGGTGTCACGCAGTATTTT.